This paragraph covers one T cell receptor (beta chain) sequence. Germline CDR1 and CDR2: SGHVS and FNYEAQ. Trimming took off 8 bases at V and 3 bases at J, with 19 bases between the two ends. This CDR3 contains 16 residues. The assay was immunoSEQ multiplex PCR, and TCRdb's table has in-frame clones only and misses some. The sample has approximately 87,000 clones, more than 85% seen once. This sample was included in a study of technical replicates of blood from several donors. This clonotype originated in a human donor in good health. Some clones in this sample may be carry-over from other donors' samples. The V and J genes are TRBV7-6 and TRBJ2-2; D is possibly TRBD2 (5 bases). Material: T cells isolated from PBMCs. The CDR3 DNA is TGTGCCAGCCACAAAGGCGGCGGACTTGACACCGGGGAGCTGTTTTTT. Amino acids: CASHKGGGLDTGELFF.